The TCR beta chain under discussion was sequenced for a study of cytomegalovirus exposure and HLA in healthy donors. 60 Vbeta and 13 Jbeta primers were used in PCR. Some clones are missing from TCRdb's copy, which holds only in-frame ones; the method was immunoSEQ multiplex PCR. The table includes under 200,000 clones, roughly 74% detected once. Germline V gives CDR1 SQVTM, CDR2 ANQGSEA. Germline trimming cut 5 bases from V and 3 bases from J; bases unmatched to any gene: 23. This CDR3 contains 19 residues. Sequencing was done on a sample of PBMCs. V is TRBV29-1 and J is TRBJ2-7; 9 bases fit TRBD2. This receptor was taken from a male donor in good health and CMV-seronegative. The CDR3 sequence is CSVLLRASGTLLMGYEQYF. The DNA of the CDR3 is TGCAGCGTTCTCCTTAGGGCTAGCGGGACTTTACTAATGGGCTACGAGCAGTACTTC.